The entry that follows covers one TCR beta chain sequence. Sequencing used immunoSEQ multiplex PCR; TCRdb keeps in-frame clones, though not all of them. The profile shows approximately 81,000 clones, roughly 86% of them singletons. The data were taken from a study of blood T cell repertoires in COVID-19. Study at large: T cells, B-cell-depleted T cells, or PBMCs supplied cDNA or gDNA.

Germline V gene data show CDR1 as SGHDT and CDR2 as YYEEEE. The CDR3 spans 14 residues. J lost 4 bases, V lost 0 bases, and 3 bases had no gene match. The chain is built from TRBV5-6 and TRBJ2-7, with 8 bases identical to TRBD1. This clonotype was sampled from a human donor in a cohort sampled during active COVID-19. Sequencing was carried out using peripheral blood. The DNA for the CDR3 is TGTGCCAGCAGCTTGGCACAGGGGGGATACGAGCAGTACTTC. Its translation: CASSLAQGGYEQYF.